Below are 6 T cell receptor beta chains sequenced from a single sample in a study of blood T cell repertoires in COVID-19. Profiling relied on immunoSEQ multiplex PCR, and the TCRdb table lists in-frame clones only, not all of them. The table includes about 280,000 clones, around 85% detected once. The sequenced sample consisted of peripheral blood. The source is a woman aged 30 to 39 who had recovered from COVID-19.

In DNA, the CDR3 is TGTGCCAGCAGTTACTCTGCCCTCACTTCCTACGAGCAGTACTTC. Protein sequence: CASSYSALTSYEQYF. The chain links TRBV6-2 or TRBV6-3 to TRBJ2-7; the D is unclear. The CDR3 loop spans 15 amino acids. The V end was cut by 0 bases, the J end by 1 base, with 10 bases between. Germline CDR1 and CDR2: MNHEY and SVGEGT.

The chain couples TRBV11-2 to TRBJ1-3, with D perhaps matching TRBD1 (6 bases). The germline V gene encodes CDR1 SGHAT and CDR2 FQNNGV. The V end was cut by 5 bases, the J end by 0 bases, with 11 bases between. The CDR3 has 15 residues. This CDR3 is CASSMGQHSGNTIYF. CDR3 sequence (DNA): TGTGCCAGCAGCATGGGACAACACTCTGGAAACACCATATATTTT. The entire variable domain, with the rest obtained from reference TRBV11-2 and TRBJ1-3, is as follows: EAGVAQSPRYKIIEKRQSVAFWCNPISGHATLYWYQQILGQGPKLLIQFQNNGVVDDSQLPKDRFSAERLKGVDSTLKIQPAKLEDSAVYLCASSMGQHSGNTIYFGEGSWLTVV.

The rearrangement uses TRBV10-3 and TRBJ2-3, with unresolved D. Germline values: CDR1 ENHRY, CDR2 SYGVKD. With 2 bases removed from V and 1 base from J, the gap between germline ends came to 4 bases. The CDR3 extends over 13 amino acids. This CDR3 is CAISEARTDTQYF. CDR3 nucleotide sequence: TGTGCCATCAGTGAGGCGCGCACAGATACGCAGTATTTT.

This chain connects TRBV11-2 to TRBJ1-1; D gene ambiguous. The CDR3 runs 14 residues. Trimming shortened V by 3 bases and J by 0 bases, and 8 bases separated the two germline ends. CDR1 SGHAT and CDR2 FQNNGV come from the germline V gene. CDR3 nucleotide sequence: TGTGCCAGCAGCTTTGGACTTCTGAACACTGAAGCTTTCTTT. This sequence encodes CASSFGLLNTEAFF.

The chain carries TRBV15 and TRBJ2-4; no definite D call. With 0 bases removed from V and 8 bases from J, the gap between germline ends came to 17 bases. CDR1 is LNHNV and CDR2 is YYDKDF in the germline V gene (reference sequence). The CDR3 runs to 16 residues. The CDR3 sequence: CATSRDAIVVMDIQYF. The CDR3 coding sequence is TGTGCCACCAGCAGAGATGCTATCGTGGTCATGGACATTCAGTACTTC.

CDR3 coding DNA: TGTGCCAGCAGCCAAGCAAGGGGACTAGCGGGAGGGGCAGGCACCGGGGAGCTGTTTTTT. Protein sequence: CASSQARGLAGGAGTGELFF. The chain carries TRBV4-2 and TRBJ2-2; 16 bases match TRBD2. This CDR3 has 20 amino acids. Trimming at V came to 1 base and at J to 4 bases, leaving 9 bases not matched to a gene. CDR1 is LGHNA, CDR2 YNFKEQ, per germline.